The next 2 T cell receptor beta chains were all read from a single sample in a study of T cells in Graves' hyperthyroidism and ophthalmopathy. RNA transcripts yielded amplified TCR beta CDR3 regions. First-round RT-PCR targeting the TCR CDR3 was performed with the HTBI primer set. TCRdb called the multiplex PCR reads again in MiXCR, with one record for every CDR3 protein. Here the sample spans under 700,000 distinct CDR3 sequences, roughly a sixth being singletons. Sequenced input: blood. The receptor set was obtained from a woman aged 18-29 years with Graves' hyperthyroidism.

Details on this clonotype: A read error is possible here, since a much larger clone lies one base away. The gene calls are TRBV24-1 and TRBJ2-7; 10 nucleotides match TRBD1. V lost 4 bases to trimming and J lost 5 bases; unmatched junction nucleotides: 10. The CDR3 extends over 16 amino acids. CDR1 and CDR2 (germline): KGHDR, SFDVKD. CDR3 amino acids: CATSESETGGGHEQYF. The CDR3 nucleotides read TGTGCCACCAGTGAGTCCGAGACAGGGGGCGGACACGAGCAGTACTTC.

This clonotype has ten or more counts. The J gene is TRBJ2-3, the V gene TRBV6-1; 9 nucleotides agree with TRBD2. Trimming removed 3 bases from V and 2 bases from J; junction bases left unmatched: 3. This CDR3 is 15 amino acids long. In germline, CDR1 is MNHNS, CDR2 SASEGT. For the CDR3, the DNA is TGTGCCAGCAGTGACGGCGGGGGGGCCACAGATACGCAGTATTTT. This codes for CASSDGGGATDTQYF.